The rows below give T cell receptor beta chains drawn from one sample of a study of T-cell reconstitution after alpha-beta-depleted transplantation in children. TCRdb re-called the PCR reads through MiXCR, storing one row per CDR3 protein. The table shows roughly 220,000 distinct CDR3 sequences, with about 11% occurring only once. The sequencing used PBMCs from the stem cell graft donor, collected from the stem cell graft. Every receptor here comes from a human donor who donated a stem cell graft to a child with acute lymphoblastic leukemia. Each CDR3 is given with its conserved first and last residue. The D gene is left open where the match is weak. Rows give clone size only sometimes, using once, few, many, or a class for an expanded clone.

j_gene,v_gene,abundance,d_gene,len,CDR3nt,CDR3aa
TRBJ2-1,TRBV28,NA,TRBD1,13,TGTGCCAGCAGGGGACAGGCGCACAATGAGCAGTTCTTC,CASRGQAHNEQFF
TRBJ2-1,TRBV11-2,many,NA,14,TGTGCCAGCAGCTTATCTGGCTCCTACAATGAGCAGTTCTTC,CASSLSGSYNEQFF
TRBJ2-1,TRBV24-1,many,TRBD2,16,TGTGCCACCAGTGATCCTACTAGCGGGAGTTTAAATGAGCAGTTCTTC,CATSDPTSGSLNEQFF
TRBJ2-2,TRBV15,many,NA,16,TGTGCCACCAGCAAATCGACGGACGCGAACACCGGGGAGCTGTTTTTT,CATSKSTDANTGELFF
TRBJ2-1,TRBV19,many,TRBD2,13,TGTGCCAGTAGCGCGGGAGTCTACAATGAGCAGTTCTTC,CASSAGVYNEQFF
TRBJ2-1,TRBV29-1,many,TRBD1,11,TGCAGCGTTCAGGGGGACAATGAGCAGTTCTTC,CSVQGDNEQFF
TRBJ2-7,TRBV11-1,NA,TRBD1,14,TGTGCCAGCAGCATAACAGGGGGCGCGGAGGAGCAGTACTTC,CASSITGGAEEQYF
TRBJ2-7,TRBV18,many,NA,14,TGTGCCAGCTCCCCAACCAACGGGAGTCCTGAGCAGTACTTC,CASSPTNGSPEQYF
TRBJ2-3,TRBV10-3,many,NA,16,TGTGCCATCAGTGCGGGTAGCGGTCGGGACACAGATACGCAGTATTTT,CAISAGSGRDTDTQYF
TRBJ1-1,TRBV7-2,many,NA,13,TGTGCCAGCAGCTCTAGCCACGGGGGCGAAGCTTTCTTT,CASSSSHGGEAFF
TRBJ1-2,TRBV7-9,many,NA,17,TGTGCCAGCAGCTTACGGGAAAGACAGGATTCTAACTATGGCTACACCTTC,CASSLRERQDSNYGYTF
TRBJ1-1,TRBV6-5,few,NA,14,TGTGCCAGCAGTTACTCGACGTCTGAGGAAGGAGCTTTCTTT,CASSYSTSEEGAFF
TRBJ2-5,TRBV20-1,many,NA,11,TGCAGTGCCATCCCCCGGGAGACCCAGTACTTC,CSAIPRETQYF
TRBJ2-3,TRBV7-2,once,TRBD2,16,TGTGCCAGCAGGAATACTAGCGGTGGCGAGAGACATACGCAGTATTTT,CASRNTSGGERHTQYF
TRBJ2-3,TRBV6-5,many,NA,11,TGTGCCAGCAGTTACAAGGGTACGCAGTATTTT,CASSYKGTQYF
TRBJ2-5,TRBV9,many,NA,13,TGTGCCAGCAGCGACCAGGGTCAAGAGACCCAGTACTTC,CASSDQGQETQYF
TRBJ2-1,TRBV3-1,many,TRBD2,17,TGTGCCAGCAGCCTGGGAGCGGGAGGCCTTGCCTACAATGAGCAGTTCTTC,CASSLGAGGLAYNEQFF
TRBJ1-1,TRBV5-4,NA,TRBD1,14,TGTGCCAGCAGCTTGGGACAGGGGGGTATTGAAGCTTTCTTT,CASSLGQGGIEAFF
TRBJ2-5,TRBV7-8,many,NA,14,TGTGCCAGCAGCCGGGACATATATCAAGAGACCCAGTACTTC,CASSRDIYQETQYF
TRBJ2-2,TRBV10-3,many,NA,15,TGTGCCATCAGTGACCCACAGGGGAACACCGGGGAGCTGTTTTTT,CAISDPQGNTGELFF
TRBJ2-1,TRBV28,many,NA,12,TGTGCCACCGAGGAACGAGCCCATGAGCAGTTCTTC,CATEERAHEQFF
TRBJ1-2,TRBV7-8,many,NA,12,TGTGCCAGCACTGGGGACGGCGATGGCTACACCTTC,CASTGDGDGYTF
TRBJ1-1,TRBV7-2,NA,TRBD1,15,TGTGCCAGCAGCTTAATGGGACAGGGAGCGGCTGAAGCTTTCTTT,CASSLMGQGAAEAFF
TRBJ2-1,TRBV7-9,many,TRBD1,15,TGTGCCAGCAGCCATTCGGGACAGGAGGGACATGAGCAGTTCTTC,CASSHSGQEGHEQFF
TRBJ1-2,TRBV3-1,many,NA,11,TGTGCCAGCAGCCAGACCTATGGCTACACCTTC,CASSQTYGYTF
TRBJ1-2,TRBV7-2,many,TRBD1,15,TGTGCCAGCAGCCCAAACATGGTTCAGGGGGGAGGCTACACCTTC,CASSPNMVQGGGYTF
TRBJ2-2,TRBV14,few,TRBD2,15,TGTGCCAGCAGCCGGACTAGTCCTATTGCCGGGGAGCTGTTTTTT,CASSRTSPIAGELFF
TRBJ1-2,TRBV4-1,many,NA,14,TGCGCCAGCAGCCACCGGGACGGAAACTATGGCTACACCTTC,CASSHRDGNYGYTF
TRBJ2-4,TRBV20-1,many,TRBD1,13,TGCAGTGCTAGCTCAACAGGGGATGGCATTCAGTACTTC,CSASSTGDGIQYF
TRBJ1-2,TRBV14,many,NA,13,TGTGCCAGCAGCCAAGTCATAGGCTATGGCTACACCTTC,CASSQVIGYGYTF
TRBJ2-7,TRBV27,NA,NA,14,TGTGCCAGCAGATATTCCGGGGCAAACTACGAGCAGTACTTC,CASRYSGANYEQYF
TRBJ1-5,TRBV6-1,many,NA,15,TGTGCCAGCAGTGAAGCGCTTGTAGGGACTCAGCCCCAGCATTTT,CASSEALVGTQPQHF
TRBJ1-1,TRBV29-1,many,NA,15,TGCAGCGCCCAGGGAACCCCCTTGGGGAACACTGAAGCTTTCTTT,CSAQGTPLGNTEAFF
TRBJ2-5,TRBV20-1,many,NA,16,TGCAGTGCCCTCAACCAAAGGAACAGGGCCCGAGAGACCCAGTACTTC,CSALNQRNRARETQYF